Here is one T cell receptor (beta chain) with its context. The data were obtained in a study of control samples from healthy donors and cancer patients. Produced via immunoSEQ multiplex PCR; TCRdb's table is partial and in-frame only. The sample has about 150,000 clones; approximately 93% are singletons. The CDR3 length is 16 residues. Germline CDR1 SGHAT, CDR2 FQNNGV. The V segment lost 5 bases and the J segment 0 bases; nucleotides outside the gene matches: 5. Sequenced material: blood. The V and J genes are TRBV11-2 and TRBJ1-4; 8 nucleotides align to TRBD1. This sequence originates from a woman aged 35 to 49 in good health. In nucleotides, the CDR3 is TGTGCCAGCAGCGACAGGGGCCATACAACTAATGAAAAACTGTTTTTT. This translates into CASSDRGHTTNEKLFF.